This T cell receptor beta chain was sequenced in a study of shared clonotypes between healthy human individuals. Across the whole study: Every donor yielded three CD4 naive, three CD4 memory, two CD8 naive and one CD8 memory plate. Whole-study findings and limits: Generally, naive subsets came out with larger estimated richness than memory subsets. The study found about 4.6% of naive CD4 clonotypes shared across several donors.

In germline, CDR1 is KGHSH, CDR2 LQKENI. Trimming took off 5 bases at V and 4 bases at J, with 8 bases between the two ends. The CDR3 has 12 amino acids. The assay was carried out at the deep level. Only in-frame clones appear in the TCRdb table, and some are missing; sequencing was by immunoSEQ multiplex PCR. This sample has over 1.5 million clones, with 95% to 99% found just once. A remark on this clone: The antigen is unknown.

The chain has TRBV18 and TRBJ2-5; D is ambiguous. Input material: naive CD4+ T cells sorted from blood. The subset here: CD45RA+ positively selected. The receptor's source is a man aged 25 to 40 in good health. CDR3 in DNA: TGTGCCAGCTCAGGTCCCTCAGAGACCCAGTACTTC. Its protein product is CASSGPSETQYF.